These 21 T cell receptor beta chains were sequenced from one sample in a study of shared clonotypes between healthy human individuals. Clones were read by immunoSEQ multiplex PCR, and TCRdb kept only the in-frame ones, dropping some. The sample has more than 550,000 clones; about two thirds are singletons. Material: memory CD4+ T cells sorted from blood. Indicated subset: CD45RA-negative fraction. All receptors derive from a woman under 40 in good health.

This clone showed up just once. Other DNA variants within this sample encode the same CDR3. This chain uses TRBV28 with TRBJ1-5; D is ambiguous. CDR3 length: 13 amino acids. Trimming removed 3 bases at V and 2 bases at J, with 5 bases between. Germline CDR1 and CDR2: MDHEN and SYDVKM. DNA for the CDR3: TGTGCCAGCAGTTTCGGTGGCAATCAGCCCCAGCATTTT. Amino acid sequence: CASSFGGNQPQHF.

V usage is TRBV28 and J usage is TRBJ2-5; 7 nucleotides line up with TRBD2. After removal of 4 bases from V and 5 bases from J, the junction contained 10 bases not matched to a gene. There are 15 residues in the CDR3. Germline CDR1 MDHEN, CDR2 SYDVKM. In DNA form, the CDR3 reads TGTGCCAGCAGTTCCCCTCGGGGAGGGGACGAGACCCAGTACTTC. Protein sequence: CASSSPRGGDETQYF.

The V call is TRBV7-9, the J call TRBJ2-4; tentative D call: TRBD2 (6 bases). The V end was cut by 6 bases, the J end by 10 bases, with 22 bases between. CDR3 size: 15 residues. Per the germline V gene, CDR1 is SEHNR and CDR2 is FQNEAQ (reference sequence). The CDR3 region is CASRELGSSGSIQYF. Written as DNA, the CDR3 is TGTGCCAGCAGAGAGTTAGGGAGTTCCGGGAGTATTCAGTACTTC.

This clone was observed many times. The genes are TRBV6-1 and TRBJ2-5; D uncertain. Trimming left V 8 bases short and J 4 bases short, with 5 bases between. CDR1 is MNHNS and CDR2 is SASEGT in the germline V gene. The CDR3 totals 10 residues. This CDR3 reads CASLGETQYF. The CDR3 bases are TGTGCCAGCTTAGGAGAGACCCAGTACTTC.

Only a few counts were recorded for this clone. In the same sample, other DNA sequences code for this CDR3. The CDR3 sequence is CASSPQRDNYGYTF. In DNA, the CDR3 is TGTGCCAGCAGCCCACAGAGGGATAACTATGGCTACACCTTC. The rearrangement links TRBV7-2 to TRBJ1-2; D is unresolved. Trimming cost V 5 bases and J 1 base, with 11 bases left between them. The CDR3 loop spans 14 amino acids. Germline CDR1 SGHTA, CDR2 FQGNSA.

The DNA for the CDR3 is TGTGCCACCAGCGGCGGGAGTATGTTGACAGATACGCAGTATTTT. This encodes CATSGGSMLTDTQYF. This chain joins TRBV15 and TRBJ2-3; 7 positions match TRBD2. CDR1 and CDR2 from the germline V gene are LNHNV and YYDKDF (reference sequence). The CDR3 runs to 15 residues. The V and J ends lost 5 bases and 3 bases, in that order; junction bases with no gene match: 8.

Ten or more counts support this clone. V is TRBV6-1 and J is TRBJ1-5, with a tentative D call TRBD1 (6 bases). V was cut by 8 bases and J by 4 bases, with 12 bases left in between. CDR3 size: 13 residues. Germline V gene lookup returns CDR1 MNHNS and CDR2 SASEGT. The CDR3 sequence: CASWDNWNQPQHF. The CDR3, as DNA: TGTGCCAGCTGGGACAACTGGAATCAGCCCCAGCATTTT.

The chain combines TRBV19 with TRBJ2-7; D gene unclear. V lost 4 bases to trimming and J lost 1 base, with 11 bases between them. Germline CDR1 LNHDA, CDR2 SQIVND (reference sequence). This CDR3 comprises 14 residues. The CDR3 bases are TGTGCCAGTAGTAGGGGAATTTGGTCCTACGAGCAGTACTTC. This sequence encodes CASSRGIWSYEQYF.

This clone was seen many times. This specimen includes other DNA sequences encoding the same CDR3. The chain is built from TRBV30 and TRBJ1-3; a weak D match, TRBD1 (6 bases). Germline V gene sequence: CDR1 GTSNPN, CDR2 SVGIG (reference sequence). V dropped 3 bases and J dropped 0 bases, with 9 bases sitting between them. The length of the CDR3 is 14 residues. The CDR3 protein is CAWSRGGSGNTIYF. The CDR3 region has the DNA TGTGCCTGGAGCCGAGGGGGCTCTGGAAACACCATATATTTT.

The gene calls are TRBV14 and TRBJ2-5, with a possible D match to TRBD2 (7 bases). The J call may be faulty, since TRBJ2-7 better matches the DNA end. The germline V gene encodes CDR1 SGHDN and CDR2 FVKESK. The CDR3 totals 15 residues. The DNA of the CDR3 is TGTGCCAGCAGCCAATATGGGGGGGCTGCCTACGAGCAGTACTTC. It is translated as CASSQYGGAAYEQYF.

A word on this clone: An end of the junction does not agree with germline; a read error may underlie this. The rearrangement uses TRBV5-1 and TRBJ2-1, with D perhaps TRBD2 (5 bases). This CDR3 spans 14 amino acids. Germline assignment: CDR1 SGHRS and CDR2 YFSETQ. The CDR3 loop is CASSLEGLSNEQFF. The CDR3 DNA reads TGCGCCAGCAGTTTGGAAGGACTGTCGAATGAGCAGTTCTTC.

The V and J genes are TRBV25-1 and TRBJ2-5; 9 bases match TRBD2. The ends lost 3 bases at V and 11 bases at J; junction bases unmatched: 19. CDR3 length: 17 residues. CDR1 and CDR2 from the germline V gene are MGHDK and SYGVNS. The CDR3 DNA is TGTGCCAGCAGTGATCAAGGGGCTAGGACTAGCGCGGAGGAGCAGTACTTC. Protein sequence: CASSDQGARTSAEEQYF.

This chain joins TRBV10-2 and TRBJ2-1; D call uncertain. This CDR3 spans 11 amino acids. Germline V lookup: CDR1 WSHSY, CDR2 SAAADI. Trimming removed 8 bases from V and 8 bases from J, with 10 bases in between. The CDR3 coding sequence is TGCGCCAGCCGGCCCCGGGATGAGCAGTTCTTC. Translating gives CASRPRDEQFF.

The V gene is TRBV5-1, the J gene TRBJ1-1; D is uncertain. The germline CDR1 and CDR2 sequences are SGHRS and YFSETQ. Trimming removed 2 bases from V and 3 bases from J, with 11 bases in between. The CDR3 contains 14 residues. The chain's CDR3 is CASSFRLDDTEAFF. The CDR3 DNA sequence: TGCGCCAGCAGCTTCCGCTTGGACGACACTGAAGCTTTCTTT.

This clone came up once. In nucleotides, the CDR3 is TGTGCCAGCAGCTTCGATGAGGAAAAACTGTTTTTT. Translating it yields CASSFDEEKLFF. The V and J genes are TRBV5-4 and TRBJ1-4; D call uncertain. Germline V CDR1 and CDR2: SGHNT, YYREEE (reference sequence). Between the trimmed V and J ends, which lost 2 bases and 8 bases, there was a span of 7 bases. This CDR3 spans 12 amino acids. The variable domain in full, with the rest retrieved from reference TRBV5-4 and TRBJ1-4, is ETGVTQSPTHLIKTRGQQVTLRCSSQSGHNTVSWYQQALGQGPQFIFQYYREEENGRGNFPPRFSGLQFPNYSSELNVNALELDDSALYLCASSFDEEKLFFGSGTQLSVL.

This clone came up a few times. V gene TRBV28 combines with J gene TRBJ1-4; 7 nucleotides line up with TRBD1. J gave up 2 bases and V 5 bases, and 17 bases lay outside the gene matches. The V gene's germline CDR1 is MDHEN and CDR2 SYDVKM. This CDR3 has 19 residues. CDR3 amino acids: CASSPRPGTAYGTNEKLFF. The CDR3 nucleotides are TGTGCCAGCAGTCCCCGCCCCGGGACAGCCTACGGGACTAATGAAAAACTGTTTTTT.

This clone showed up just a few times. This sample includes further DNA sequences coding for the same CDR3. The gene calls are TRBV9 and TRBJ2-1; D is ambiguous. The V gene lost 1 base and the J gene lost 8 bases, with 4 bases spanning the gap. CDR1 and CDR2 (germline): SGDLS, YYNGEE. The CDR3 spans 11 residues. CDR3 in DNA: TGTGCCAGCAGCGTAAACGATGAGCAGTTCTTC. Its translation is CASSVNDEQFF.

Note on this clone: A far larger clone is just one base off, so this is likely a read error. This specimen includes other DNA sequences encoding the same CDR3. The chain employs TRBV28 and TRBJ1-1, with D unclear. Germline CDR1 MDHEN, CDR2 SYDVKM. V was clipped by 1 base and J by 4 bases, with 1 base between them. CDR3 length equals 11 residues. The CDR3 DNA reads TGTGCCAGCAGTTTATCCACTGAAGCTTTCTTT. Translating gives CASSLSTEAFF. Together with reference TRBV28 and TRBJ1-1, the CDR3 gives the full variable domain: DVKVTQSSRYLVKRTGEKVFLECVQDMDHENMFWYRQDPGLGLRLIYFSYDVKMKEKGDIPEGYSVSREKKERFSLILESASTNQTSMYLCASSLSTEAFFGQGTRLTVV.

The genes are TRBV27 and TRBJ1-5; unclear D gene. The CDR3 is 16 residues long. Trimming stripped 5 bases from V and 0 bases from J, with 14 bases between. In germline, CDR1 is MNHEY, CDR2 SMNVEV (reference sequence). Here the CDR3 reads CASSPYGSRSNQPQHF. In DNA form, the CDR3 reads TGTGCCAGCAGTCCCTACGGGAGTCGTAGCAATCAGCCCCAGCATTTT.

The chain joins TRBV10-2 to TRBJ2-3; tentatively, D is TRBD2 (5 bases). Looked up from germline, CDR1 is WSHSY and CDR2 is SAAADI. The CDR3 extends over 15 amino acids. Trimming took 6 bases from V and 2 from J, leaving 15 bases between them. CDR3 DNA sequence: TGCGCCAGCAGGGGTGGAGCGGCCTTCACAGATACGCAGTATTTT. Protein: CASRGGAAFTDTQYF.

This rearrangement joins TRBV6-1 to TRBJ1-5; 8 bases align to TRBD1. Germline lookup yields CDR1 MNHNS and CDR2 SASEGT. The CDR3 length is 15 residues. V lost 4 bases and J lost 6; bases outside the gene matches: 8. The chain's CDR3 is CASSGGTGLFQPQHF. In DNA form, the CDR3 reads TGTGCCAGCAGTGGCGGGACAGGATTATTTCAGCCCCAGCATTTT.